The 29 T cell receptor beta chains presented below share a single source sample, sequenced in a study of T cell changes during pregnancy in multiple sclerosis (dated by TCRdb to the late 2010s). The library was made by the immunoSEQ multiplex PCR assay. Held by TCRdb, this immuneACCESS table contains in-frame sequences only and omits some clones. Under half of the omission traces to an unresolved V gene where checked; the cause of the rest is unknown. The table for this sample lists approximately 79,000 clones; approximately 92% of them were counted only once. Roughly 0.21% of the sample belongs to the ten largest clones. The specimen comprised CD4+ T cells from peripheral blood mononuclear cells, sampled before pregnancy. The origin of the receptors is a female donor with multiple sclerosis, enrolled in a pregnancy study.

Of note for this clone: The same CDR3 also results from other DNA sequences found in this sample. This chain links TRBV18 with TRBJ2-1; D unclear. V lost 2 bases, J lost 0 bases, and 5 bases lay in between. Germline V CDR1 and CDR2: KGHSH, LQKENI. The CDR3 runs to 14 residues. The CDR3 is CASSPSGSYNEQFF. The DNA of the CDR3 is TGTGCCAGCTCACCATCGGGCTCCTACAATGAGCAGTTCTTC.

Here the CDR3 reads CASSPRLAGSRQETQYF. DNA of the CDR3: TGTGCCAGCAGCCCTCGACTAGCGGGAAGCCGCCAAGAGACCCAGTACTTC. The gene calls are TRBV5-6 and TRBJ2-5; 11 bases are shared with TRBD2. V gave up 4 bases and J gave up 1 base; unmatched junction bases: 9. There are 17 residues in the CDR3. Germline CDR1 and CDR2: SGHDT and YYEEEE.

The chain employs TRBV7-6 and TRBJ2-2, with 12 bases matching TRBD1. Germline CDR1 reads SGHVS; CDR2 reads FNYEAQ. The junction had 8 bases not matched to a gene; V was cut back by 5 bases and J by 7 bases. The CDR3 is 16 residues long. The CDR3 bases are TGTGCCAGCAGCCCTCCGGGACAGGGGGCCGTCGGGGAGCTGTTTTTT. Its translation: CASSPPGQGAVGELFF.

This chain connects TRBV5-1 to TRBJ1-5, with TRBD1 matching 9 bases. CDR3 length: 15 amino acids. The germline gives CDR1 SGHRS, CDR2 YFSETQ. V shed 4 bases, J shed 7 bases, and the junction held 9 bases outside the gene matches. The CDR3 DNA sequence: TGCGCCAGCAGCCAGACAGGGGGATTTGGACAGCCCCAGCATTTT. This gives the protein CASSQTGGFGQPQHF.

A remark on this clone: Mismatch with germline at one junction end may stem from a read error. In DNA, the CDR3 is TGCAGTGCTAGGACCGGGACTAGCTTGTCTTTT. Translating it yields CSARTGTSLSF. V and J are TRBV20-1 and TRBJ2-3; 9 positions match TRBD2. The CDR3 consists of 11 residues. Germline-derived CDR1 and CDR2 are DFQATT and SNEGSKA (reference sequence).

The V and J genes are TRBV10-3 and TRBJ2-3, with D possibly being TRBD2 (6 bases). In germline, CDR1 is ENHRY, CDR2 SYGVKD. Between the trimmed V and J ends, which lost 10 bases and 4 bases, there was a span of 18 bases. This CDR3 region has 14 residues. The CDR3, as DNA: TGTGCCACGGCCGTTCGGGGCGGGGCAGATACGCAGTATTTT. It yields the protein CATAVRGGADTQYF.

The chain carries TRBV29-1 and TRBJ1-5; D possibly corresponds to TRBD1 (6 bases). With 4 bases removed from V and 7 bases from J, the gap between germline ends came to 14 bases. Per germline, CDR1 SQVTM and CDR2 ANQGSEA. CDR3 length equals 13 residues. The CDR3 sequence is CSVGTGLQQPQHF. The CDR3 DNA follows: TGCAGCGTTGGTACAGGGCTTCAGCAGCCCCAGCATTTT.

The genes are TRBV1 and TRBJ1-3; TRBD1, the table's D call, was not compared with the DNA. TRBV1 is assigned pseudogene status. The CDR3 is 20 amino acids. The CDR3 DNA is TGCACCAGCACCCAAACGAGCGAGGGACAGGGAAATCTACCTGGAAACACCATATATTTT. This codes for CTSTQTSEGQGNLPGNTIYF.

CDR3 protein: CASSRMDRGFYYEQYF. The CDR3 DNA reads TGCGCCAGCAGCCGGATGGACAGGGGCTTTTATTACGAGCAGTACTTC. This chain joins TRBV5-1 and TRBJ2-7; 9 bases agree with TRBD1. Losses at the gene ends were 4 bases for V and 4 bases for J; bases not matched to a gene: 12. The germline gives CDR1 SGHRS, CDR2 YFSETQ. The CDR3 extends over 16 amino acids.

In DNA, the CDR3 is TGTGCCAGCAGTTTTTGGCCAGACACTGAAGCTTTCTTT. Amino acids: CASSFWPDTEAFF. The chain employs TRBV27 and TRBJ1-1; D gene uncertain. The CDR3 spans 13 residues. Germline V gene lookup returns CDR1 MNHEY and CDR2 SMNVEV (reference sequence). Trimming removed 3 bases at V and 3 bases at J, with 8 bases between.

The chain carries TRBV30 and TRBJ2-7, with a tentative D call TRBD1 (5 bases). Germline V gene lookup returns CDR1 GTSNPN and CDR2 SVGIG (reference sequence). V gave up 1 base and J gave up 2 bases, with 9 bases separating them. This CDR3 has 13 amino acids. CDR3 DNA sequence: TGTGCCTGGAGTGCAGGGCCCCCCTACGAGCAGTACTTC. Its translation is CAWSAGPPYEQYF. Full variable domain (rest looked up from reference TRBV30 and TRBJ2-7): SQTIHQWPATLVQPVGSPLSLECTVEGTSNPNLYWYRQAAGRGLQLLFYSVGIGQISSEVPQNLSASRPQDRQFILSSKKLLLSDSGFYLCAWSAGPPYEQYFGPGTRLTVT.

The genes are TRBV10-3 and TRBJ1-1; no clear D gene. V lost 2 bases, J lost 2 bases, and 9 bases lay in between. The germline gives CDR1 ENHRY, CDR2 SYGVKD. The CDR3 extends over 14 amino acids. In DNA, the CDR3 is TGTGCCATCAGTGAGAGTCAGCGAAACACTGAAGCTTTCTTT. This codes for CAISESQRNTEAFF.

The chain links TRBV28 to TRBJ2-3, with D tentatively TRBD2 (5 bases). Trimming shortened V by 6 bases and J by 7 bases, and 17 bases separated the two germline ends. The CDR3 has 14 amino acids. CDR1 is MDHEN and CDR2 is SYDVKM in the germline V gene. In DNA, the CDR3 is TGTGCCAGCAGACGGGGTCCGGAGGTAAATACGCAGTATTTT. It encodes CASRRGPEVNTQYF.

V is TRBV2 and J is TRBJ2-2; 9 nucleotides line up with TRBD2. The J segment lost 7 bases and the V segment lost 7 bases, leaving 10 bases of the junction unmatched. The CDR3 runs to 15 residues. The V gene's germline CDR1 is SNHLY and CDR2 FYNNEI. Here the CDR3 reads CASKQRGASGGELFF. CDR3 coding DNA: TGTGCCAGCAAGCAGCGGGGGGCAAGCGGCGGGGAGCTGTTTTTT.

The chain couples TRBV23-1 to TRBJ1-5; no reliable D call. TRBV23-1 belongs to the ORF category, with a function that is uncertain. The V gene lost 9 bases and the J gene lost 0 bases, with 12 bases spanning the gap. This CDR3 is 14 amino acids long. The CDR3: CARNLVYSNQPQHF. The DNA for the CDR3 is TGCGCCAGGAACTTGGTCTATAGCAATCAGCCCCAGCATTTT.

The chain couples TRBV30 to TRBJ1-3; 7 bases match TRBD1. This CDR3 is 15 amino acids long. CDR1 and CDR2 (germline): GTSNPN, SVGIG (reference sequence). Trimming at V came to 2 bases and at J to 4 bases, leaving 8 bases not matched to a gene. CDR3 DNA sequence: TGTGCCTGGAGTTTCTCCAGGGGGTTCGGAAACACCATATATTTT. It specifies CAWSFSRGFGNTIYF.

The genes are TRBV5-1 and TRBJ2-1; 9 nucleotides align to TRBD2. From germline, CDR1 is SGHRS and CDR2 YFSETQ. CDR3 length: 15 residues. V dropped 0 bases and J dropped 4; count of bases not matched to a gene: 2. CDR3 protein: CASSLALAGYNEQFF. The CDR3 nucleotides read TGCGCCAGCAGCTTGGCCCTAGCGGGATACAATGAGCAGTTCTTC.

The genes are TRBV5-1 and TRBJ1-2; 8 positions agree with TRBD1. V dropped 0 bases and J dropped 6; count of bases not matched to a gene: 1. This CDR3 region has 13 residues. Germline V CDR1 and CDR2: SGHRS, YFSETQ. The CDR3 spells CASSLAGGNGYTF. Here the CDR3 DNA reads TGCGCCAGCAGCTTGGCAGGGGGCAATGGCTACACCTTC.

The chain employs TRBV9 and TRBJ2-1; 7 bases are shared with TRBD2. The CDR3 has 15 residues. V lost 0 bases to trimming and J lost 8 bases; unmatched junction nucleotides: 8. Germline lookup yields CDR1 SGDLS and CDR2 YYNGEE. The CDR3 spells CASSVGGTIIDEQFF. The CDR3 DNA reads as TGTGCCAGCAGCGTAGGGGGGACTATCATCGATGAGCAGTTCTTC.

The chain combines TRBV11-3 with TRBJ2-3; 9 bases match TRBD2. CDR3 length: 16 amino acids. Germline CDR1 is SGHNT and CDR2 is YENEEA. Germline trimming cut 1 base from V and 3 bases from J; bases unmatched to any gene: 5. The CDR3 DNA reads TGTGCCAGCAGCTTAGGAGCGGGGGGCCAAACAGATACGCAGTATTTT. Its protein product is CASSLGAGGQTDTQYF.

The chain employs TRBV19 and TRBJ2-5; D remains ambiguous. The V gene lost 7 bases and the J gene lost 1 base, with 10 bases spanning the gap. In germline, CDR1 is LNHDA, CDR2 SQIVND (reference sequence). This CDR3 is built from 13 residues. Here the CDR3 DNA reads TGTGCCAGTACGGCAGGATTCCAAGAGACCCAGTACTTC. Amino acid sequence: CASTAGFQETQYF.

CDR3 region: CASSKRYTDTQYF. In DNA, the CDR3 is TGTGCCAGCTCGAAGCGGTACACAGATACGCAGTATTTT. The chain is built from TRBV18 and TRBJ2-3; tentative D call: TRBD2 (5 bases). The CDR3 has 13 residues. The germline V and J ends were trimmed by 6 bases and 2 bases, with 9 bases remaining between them. CDR1 and CDR2 from the germline V gene are KGHSH and LQKENI.

The rearrangement links TRBV6-6 to TRBJ1-1; 8 positions agree with TRBD1. Germline trimming cut 0 bases from V and 2 bases from J; bases unmatched to any gene: 5. The CDR3 sequence is 16 residues long. Germline V CDR1 and CDR2: MNHNY, SVGAGI (reference sequence). This chain's CDR3 is CASSYSAGGFNTEAFF. In DNA, the CDR3 is TGTGCCAGCAGTTACTCGGCAGGGGGCTTTAACACTGAAGCTTTCTTT.

V and J are TRBV2 and TRBJ1-5; TRBD1 aligns across 11 bases. Looked up from germline, CDR1 is SNHLY and CDR2 is FYNNEI. The junction had 1 base not matched to a gene; V was cut back by 6 bases and J by 6 bases. The CDR3 is 13 residues long. This chain's CDR3 is CASRGQGAQPQHF. The DNA for the CDR3 is TGTGCCAGCAGAGGACAGGGGGCTCAGCCCCAGCATTTT.

The sample holds a few counts of this clone. This CDR3 reads CASSLGTSPGELFF. CDR3 nucleotide sequence: TGCGCCAGCAGCTTGGGGACTAGTCCCGGGGAGCTGTTTTTT. The chain uses TRBV5-1 and TRBJ2-2, with 7 bases fitting TRBD2. The CDR3 has 14 amino acids. V dropped 0 bases and J dropped 6; count of bases not matched to a gene: 2. The V gene's germline CDR1 is SGHRS and CDR2 YFSETQ. Full variable domain (remainder filled in from reference TRBV5-1 and TRBJ2-2): KAGVTQTPRYLIKTRGQQVTLSCSPISGHRSVSWYQQTPGQGLQFLFEYFSETQRNKGNFPGRFSGRQFSNSRSEMNVSTLELGDSALYLCASSLGTSPGELFFGEGSRLTVL.

The V and J genes are TRBV5-5 and TRBJ1-2; 8 bases map to TRBD1. Looked up from germline, CDR1 is SGHKS and CDR2 is YYEKEE (reference sequence). The CDR3 is 15 amino acids. V lost 2 bases and J lost 4; bases outside the gene matches: 7. The CDR3 coding sequence is TGTGCCAGCAGCTTATCAGGGGGCGGTGGCTATGGCTACACCTTC. Protein: CASSLSGGGGYGYTF.

The V and J genes are TRBV15 and TRBJ2-7; TRBD2 might be the D (5 bases). Trimming took off 0 bases at V and 2 bases at J, with 11 bases between the two ends. This CDR3 has 15 residues. Germline CDR1 LNHNV, CDR2 YYDKDF (reference sequence). CDR3 nucleotides: TGTGCCACCAGCAGAGATCGGGGAAGCCCCTACGAGCAGTACTTC. Protein: CATSRDRGSPYEQYF.

In this sample, this clone turned up once. The chain carries TRBV5-6 and TRBJ2-7; 8 bases are shared with TRBD2. This CDR3 is 15 amino acids long. Germline CDR1 and CDR2: SGHDT and YYEEEE. J lost 4 bases, V lost 4 bases, and 10 bases had no gene match. The DNA for the CDR3 is TGTGCCAGCAGCCCCCGGGGGGGGGACGAGTACGAGCAGTACTTC. It yields the protein CASSPRGGDEYEQYF.

The chain has TRBV7-9 and TRBJ1-2; D call uncertain. The germline V gene has CDR1 SEHNR and CDR2 FQNEAQ (reference sequence). V shed 0 bases and J shed 6 bases, with 14 bases lying between them. This CDR3 is 15 amino acids long. The CDR3 nucleotides read TGTGCCAGCAGCTTAGCGGGCAGGATGAAGGATGGCTACACCTTC. It codes for CASSLAGRMKDGYTF.